This T cell receptor beta chain was profiled in a study of molecular identifiers for immune sequencing clone quantification. Overall study context: In the replicates, RNA derived from around 18,000 or 91,000 naive CD8 cells was divided into five parts, and four were sequenced.

The CDR3 totals 15 residues. V shed 1 base and J shed 6 bases, with 10 bases lying between them. The germline CDR1 and CDR2 sequences are LNHDA and SQIVND (reference sequence). As previously described, bulk TCR libraries were made using listed TCR primers. TCRdb analysed the PCR reads with MiXCR anew, one entry per CDR3 protein. The table lists over 85,000 distinct CDR3 sequences, over 20% of them singletons. About this clonotype itself: One base away lies a much larger clone, so this may be a sequencing read error.

The source is a human donor in good health. Some libraries in this study had Jurkat cell RNA spiked in. The sequenced material came from naive CD8+ T cells from blood, with Jurkat cell RNA spiked in. The subset was: FACS-sorted CD8+CD4-CCR7+CD45RA+ naive T cells. V gene TRBV19 combines with J gene TRBJ1-6; D unresolved. Here the CDR3 reads CASSIADGPNSPLHF. The CDR3 DNA reads TGTGCCAGTAGTATAGCTGACGGACCTAATTCACCCCTCCACTTT.